The clone carrying this TCR beta chain has more than one count but fewer than ten. From germline, CDR1 is LNHDA and CDR2 SQIVND (reference sequence). The CDR3 loop spans 16 amino acids. V gave up 5 bases and J gave up 3 bases; unmatched junction bases: 4. These data belong to a study of blood T cell repertoires in COVID-19. Turning to the study itself: The United States, Italy and Spain supplied acute and convalescent COVID-19 samples.

Sequenced by immunoSEQ multiplex PCR; TCRdb stores in-frame clones only, minus some. This repertoire shows 70,000 or so clones, about 91% found once; its top ten account for around 6.3%. The sequence derives from a woman aged 45-59 years with acute or convalescent COVID-19. The V gene is TRBV19, the J gene TRBJ2-3, with 14 bases aligning to TRBD2. The source material was peripheral blood. CDR3 nucleotide sequence: TGTGCCAGTAGTGGCGGGACTAGCGGGAGAACAGATACGCAGTATTTT. This gives the protein CASSGGTSGRTDTQYF.